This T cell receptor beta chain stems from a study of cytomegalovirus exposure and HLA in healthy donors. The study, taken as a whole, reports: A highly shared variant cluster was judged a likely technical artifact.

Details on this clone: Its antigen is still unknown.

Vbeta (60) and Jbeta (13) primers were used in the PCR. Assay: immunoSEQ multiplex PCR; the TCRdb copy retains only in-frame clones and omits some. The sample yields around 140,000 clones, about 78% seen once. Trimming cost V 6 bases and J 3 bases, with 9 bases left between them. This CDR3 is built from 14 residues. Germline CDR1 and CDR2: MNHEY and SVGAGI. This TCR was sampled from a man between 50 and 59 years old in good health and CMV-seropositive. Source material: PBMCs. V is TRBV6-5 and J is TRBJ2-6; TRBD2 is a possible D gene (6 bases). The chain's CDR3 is CASSRGIGANVLTF. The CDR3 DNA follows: TGTGCCAGCAGCCGGGGGATTGGGGCCAACGTCCTGACTTTC.